This T cell receptor (beta chain) was found in a study of T cell repertoires in cytomegalovirus infection. Study summary: In public TCR beta signatures, there were indications of both CMV infection and matching HLA type. Study findings and constraints: Carriers of CMV and the relevant HLA type were discriminated by public TCR beta frequency. HLA-C-restricted CMV clonotypes gave the most frequent clonotype in two of eight donors.

Between the trimmed V and J ends, which lost 2 bases and 10 bases, there was a span of 8 bases. Per the germline V gene, CDR1 is MGHRA and CDR2 is YSYEKL. CDR3 length: 12 amino acids. Via MiXCR, TCRdb re-called the reads, giving one row per CDR3 protein. Among more than 500,000 distinct CDR3 sequences listed, 15% to 20% were seen once. About this clonotype: Its target is not known.

This chain connects TRBV4-1 to TRBJ2-2; D gene uncertain. Sample: CD8+ T cells from PBMCs. The sequence was collected from a human donor in good health (CMV status not recorded). Some clones in this sample may be carry-over from other donors' samples. The CDR3 loop is CASSQTGEELFF. The DNA of the CDR3 is TGCGCCAGCAGCCAAACTGGGGAGGAGCTGTTTTTT.